This passage covers 11 T cell receptor beta chains from one sample sequenced in a study of cytomegalovirus exposure and HLA in healthy donors. Vbeta (60) and Jbeta (13) primers were used in the PCR. The data were produced by immunoSEQ multiplex PCR, yet TCRdb's version contains in-frame clones alone and is incomplete. The sample shows 110,000 or so clones, approximately 69% of them seen only once. Material for sequencing was PBMCs. These receptors were collected from a woman aged 40 to 55 in good health and CMV-seropositive.

The chain recombines TRBV5-1 with TRBJ2-3; TRBD2 matches at 8 bases. V gave up 6 bases and J gave up 3 bases; unmatched junction bases: 9. The CDR3 extends over 15 amino acids. The germline V gene has CDR1 SGHRS and CDR2 YFSETQ. The DNA of the CDR3 is TGCGCCAGCAATTATGCGGGAGGATATACAGATACGCAGTATTTT. Protein sequence: CASNYAGGYTDTQYF.

V is TRBV7-9 and J is TRBJ1-2; 12 positions agree with TRBD1. V lost 10 bases to trimming and J lost 8 bases; unmatched junction nucleotides: 11. The CDR3 length is 14 residues. Per germline, CDR1 SEHNR and CDR2 FQNEAQ (reference sequence). This CDR3 reads CATPSHGTGGGYTF. For the CDR3, the DNA is TGTGCCACGCCCTCACACGGGACAGGGGGCGGCTACACCTTC.

This chain joins TRBV5-6 and TRBJ1-5, with D possibly TRBD1 on 6 matching bases. Trimming took off 2 bases at V and 7 bases at J, with 13 bases between the two ends. Germline CDR1 SGHDT, CDR2 YYEEEE. The CDR3 covers 14 residues. DNA of the CDR3: TGTGCCAGCAGCTTTGCAGGGGACGGCCAGCCCCAGCATTTT. As protein: CASSFAGDGQPQHF.

The chain employs TRBV5-6 and TRBJ1-1; 9 bases align to TRBD1. The CDR3 is 15 residues long. CDR1 and CDR2 from the germline V gene are SGHDT and YYEEEE. The V gene end was trimmed by 4 bases and the J gene end by 3 bases; junction bases not matched to a gene: 7. The CDR3 DNA is TGTGCCAGCAGCCCCCTTGGGACAGGGCACACTGAAGCTTTCTTT. This encodes CASSPLGTGHTEAFF.

This clone was observed a handful of times. The chain recombines TRBV5-1 with TRBJ2-3; 7 nucleotides match TRBD1. The germline V gene encodes CDR1 SGHRS and CDR2 YFSETQ. V trimming: 4 bases; J trimming: 9 bases; junction bases outside the gene matches: 26. The CDR3 runs 19 residues. CDR3 protein: CASSRTGEGGSPLLGTQYF. In nucleotides, the CDR3 is TGCGCCAGCAGCAGGACAGGCGAGGGCGGAAGCCCACTGTTGGGGACGCAGTATTTT.

This clone was found a few times. This sequence joins TRBV2 and TRBJ2-7; 10 bases fit TRBD2. Germline V gene lookup returns CDR1 SNHLY and CDR2 FYNNEI. V lost 2 bases to trimming and J lost 3 bases; unmatched junction nucleotides: 4. CDR3 size: 15 residues. The chain's CDR3 is CASSEWASGSYEQYF. The CDR3 coding sequence is TGTGCCAGCAGTGAATGGGCTAGCGGGAGCTACGAGCAGTACTTC.

CDR3 loop: CASSQKTGQPEKLFF. The CDR3 DNA is TGCGCCAGCAGCCAAAAGACAGGGCAGCCTGAAAAACTGTTTTTT. The V gene is TRBV4-3, the J gene TRBJ1-4; the match to TRBD1 covers 7 bases. The length of the CDR3 is 15 residues. Germline trimming cut 2 bases from V and 7 bases from J; bases unmatched to any gene: 7. Germline-derived CDR1 and CDR2 are LGHNA and YSLEER.

The chain combines TRBV7-9 with TRBJ2-3; D possibly corresponds to TRBD1 (6 bases). The CDR3 is 15 amino acids. The germline V gene encodes CDR1 SEHNR and CDR2 FQNEAQ (reference sequence). The ends were cut back, 4 bases at V and 4 bases at J, with 15 bases in the middle. The CDR3 DNA reads as TGTGCCAGCAGCTCGAGTACAGGGTTCCCAGATACGCAGTATTTT. Residues: CASSSSTGFPDTQYF.

This clone appeared once. The rearrangement links TRBV6-1 to TRBJ1-5; 7 nucleotides line up with TRBD1. With 10 bases clipped from V and 7 bases from J, the junction kept 10 bases outside the gene matches. The CDR3 consists of 13 residues. Germline CDR1 is MNHNS and CDR2 is SASEGT. The CDR3 coding sequence is TGTGCCATAAAACAGGGGCTTGAACAGCCCCAGCATTTT. Its protein product is CAIKQGLEQPQHF.

The chain links TRBV5-1 to TRBJ2-5; 13 bases align to TRBD2. J gave up 5 bases and V 5 bases, and 6 bases lay outside the gene matches. The CDR3 consists of 15 residues. Germline-derived CDR1 and CDR2 are SGHRS and YFSETQ. The DNA for the CDR3 is TGCGCCAGCAGTCCTAGGACTAGCGGGAGTGAGACCCAGTACTTC. Residues: CASSPRTSGSETQYF.

V is TRBV4-3 and J is TRBJ2-3, with TRBD2 matching over 9 bases. J lost 6 bases, V lost 3 bases, and 4 bases had no gene match. The length of the CDR3 is 14 residues. The germline CDR1 and CDR2 sequences are LGHNA and YSLEER. The CDR3 DNA follows: TGCGCCAGCAGCCAGCGGGGGGGCGGGGATACGCAGTATTTT. This encodes CASSQRGGGDTQYF.